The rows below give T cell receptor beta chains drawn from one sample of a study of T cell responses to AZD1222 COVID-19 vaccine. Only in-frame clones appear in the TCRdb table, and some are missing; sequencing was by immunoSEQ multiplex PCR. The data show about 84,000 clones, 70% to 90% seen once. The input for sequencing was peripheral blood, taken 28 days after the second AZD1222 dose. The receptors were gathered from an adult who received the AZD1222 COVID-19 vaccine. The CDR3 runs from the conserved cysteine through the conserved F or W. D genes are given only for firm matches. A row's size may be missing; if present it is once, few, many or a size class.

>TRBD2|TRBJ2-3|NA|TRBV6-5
CASKTGLAADTQYF
TGTGCCAGCAAGACGGGACTAGCCGCAGATACGCAGTATTTT
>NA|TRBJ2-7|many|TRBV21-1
CASSVQQGSEQYF
TGTGCCAGCAGTGTGCAGCAGGGTTCGGAGCAGTACTTC
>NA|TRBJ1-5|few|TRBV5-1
CASSRDGNNQPQHF
TGCGCCAGCAGTCGGGACGGTAACAATCAGCCCCAGCATTTT
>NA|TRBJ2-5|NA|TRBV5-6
CASSLRVETQYF
TGTGCCAGCAGTCTGAGGGTAGAGACCCAGTACTTC
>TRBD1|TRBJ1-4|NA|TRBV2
CASSTGQVNEKLFF
TGTGCCAGCAGCACGGGACAGGTTAATGAAAAACTGTTTTTT
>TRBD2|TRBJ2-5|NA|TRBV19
CASSRLAVNQETQYF
TGTGCCAGTAGCCGACTAGCGGTGAATCAAGAGACCCAGTACTTC
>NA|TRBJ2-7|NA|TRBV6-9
CASRYNRTRSYEQYF
TGTGCCAGCAGGTATAACAGGACCCGCTCCTACGAGCAGTACTTC
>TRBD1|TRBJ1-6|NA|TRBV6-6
CASSRTGDNSPLHF
TGTGCCAGCAGTCGTACAGGGGATAATTCACCCCTCCACTTT
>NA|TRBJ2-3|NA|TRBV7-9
CASSPWGAPDTQYF
TGTGCCAGCAGCCCGTGGGGGGCCCCAGATACGCAGTATTTT
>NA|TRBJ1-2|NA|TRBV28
CASSLLGRGYGYTF
TGTGCCAGCAGTTTATTAGGCAGGGGTTATGGCTACACCTTC
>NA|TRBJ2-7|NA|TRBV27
CASSPGGAHYEQYF
TGTGCCAGCAGTCCCGGCGGGGCCCACTACGAGCAGTACTTC
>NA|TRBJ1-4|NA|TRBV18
CASSPEAGRGEKLFF
TGTGCCAGCTCACCGGAGGCAGGGAGAGGTGAAAAACTGTTTTTT
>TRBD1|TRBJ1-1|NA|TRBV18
CASSPGTGGPNTEAFF
TGTGCCAGCTCACCCGGGACAGGGGGACCGAACACTGAAGCTTTCTTT
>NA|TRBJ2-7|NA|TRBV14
CASSQDLDRAYEQYF
TGTGCCAGCAGCCAAGATTTGGACAGAGCCTACGAGCAGTACTTC
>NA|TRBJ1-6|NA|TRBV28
CASRPTGNNSPLHF
TGTGCCAGCAGACCTACAGGGAACAATTCACCCCTCCACTTT
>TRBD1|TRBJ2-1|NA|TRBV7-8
CASSFGQGPHQSISYNEQFF
TGTGCCAGCAGCTTTGGACAGGGTCCTCACCAATCGATTTCCTACAATGAGCAGTTCTTC
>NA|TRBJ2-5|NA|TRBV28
CASSLQYRWAGALEETQYF
TGTGCCAGCAGTTTACAGTATAGGTGGGCGGGGGCCCTAGAAGAGACCCAGTACTTC
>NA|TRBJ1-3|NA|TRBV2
CASRQPGRDSNTIYF
TGTGCCAGCAGGCAGCCCGGCAGGGATTCGAACACCATATATTTT
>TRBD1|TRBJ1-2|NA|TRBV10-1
CASSESKLGDRGRPYYGYTF
TGCGCCAGCAGTGAGTCGAAGTTGGGGGACAGGGGAAGACCCTACTATGGCTACACCTTC
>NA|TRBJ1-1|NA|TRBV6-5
CASRVGNTEAFF
TGTGCCAGCAGGGTGGGGAACACTGAAGCTTTCTTT